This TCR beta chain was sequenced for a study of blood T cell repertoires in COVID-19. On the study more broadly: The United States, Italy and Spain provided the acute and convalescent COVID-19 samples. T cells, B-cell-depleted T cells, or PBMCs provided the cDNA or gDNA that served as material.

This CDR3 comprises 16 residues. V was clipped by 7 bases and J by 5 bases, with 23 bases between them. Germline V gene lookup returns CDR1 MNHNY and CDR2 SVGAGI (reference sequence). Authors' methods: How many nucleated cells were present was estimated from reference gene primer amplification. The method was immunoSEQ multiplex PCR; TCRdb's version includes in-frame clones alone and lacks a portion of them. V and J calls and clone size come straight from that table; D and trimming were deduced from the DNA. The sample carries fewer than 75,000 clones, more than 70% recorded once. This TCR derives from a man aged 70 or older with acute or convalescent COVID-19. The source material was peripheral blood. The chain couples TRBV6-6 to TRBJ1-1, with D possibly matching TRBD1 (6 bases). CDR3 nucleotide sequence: TGTGCCAGCACCCGGGACAATGGACCCCAAAAGACTGAAGCTTTCTTT. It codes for CASTRDNGPQKTEAFF.